These 3 T cell receptor beta chains came from one sample sequenced in a study of blood T cell repertoires in COVID-19. TCRdb keeps only in-frame clones here, not all; method: immunoSEQ multiplex PCR. Among roughly 250,000 clones listed, around 87% were seen once. The sample comprised peripheral blood. The origin of the receptors is a woman in her fifties or sixties with acute or convalescent COVID-19.

The chain combines TRBV11-2 with TRBJ2-1; a weak D match, TRBD2 (6 bases). The V end lost 5 bases, the J end lost 2 bases, and 13 bases lay between the germline ends. Germline values: CDR1 SGHAT, CDR2 FQNNGV. This CDR3 has 15 residues. CDR3 in amino acids: CASSPAWRAYNEQFF. In DNA, the CDR3 is TGTGCCAGCAGCCCCGCGTGGAGGGCCTACAATGAGCAGTTCTTC.

The chain joins TRBV7-6 to TRBJ2-7, with D hard to call. Germline V gene data show CDR1 as SGHVS and CDR2 as FNYEAQ. V shed 0 bases and J shed 6 bases, with 9 bases lying between them. The CDR3 spans 13 residues. CDR3 in DNA: TGTGCCAGCAGCTTAGCGCTTGGGCGCGAGCAGTACTTC. Residues: CASSLALGREQYF.

This clone occurred a few times. The chain joins TRBV4-1 to TRBJ2-7, with 8 bases matching TRBD2. This CDR3 is built from 16 residues. The trim removed 1 base at V and 2 bases at J, leaving 7 bases unmatched. In germline, CDR1 is MGHRA, CDR2 YSYEKL. The CDR3 protein is CASSQVFGRVTYEQYF. The CDR3 DNA sequence: TGCGCCAGCAGCCAAGTGTTCGGGAGGGTGACCTACGAGCAGTACTTC.